Shown below are 32 T cell receptor beta chains from a single sample sequenced in a study of blood T cells in healthy people across ages. Alongside a J-beta primer mix, a sample-barcoded 5' primer served in a second PCR lasting roughly 7 to 11 cycles. TCRdb re-called the 5' RACE reads with MiXCR, one entry per CDR3 protein. The table has approximately 940,000 distinct CDR3 sequences, about 48% seen once. The sequencing sample was made of blood. The receptors shown here come from a man between 25 and 39 years old in good health.

The V gene is TRBV29-1, the J gene TRBJ2-1; possible D gene TRBD1, 6 bases. This CDR3 is 14 amino acids long. Trimming left V 1 base short and J 5 bases short, with 12 bases between. Germline CDR1 reads SQVTM; CDR2 reads ANQGSEA. CDR3 coding DNA: TGCAGCGTTGAAGGTCAGGGGTTGGACAATGAGCAGTTCTTC. Translated: CSVEGQGLDNEQFF.

The chain recombines TRBV2 with TRBJ2-5, with D maybe TRBD2 (6 bases). The CDR3 totals 11 residues. With 7 bases removed from V and 5 bases from J, the gap between germline ends came to 8 bases. CDR1 and CDR2 (germline): SNHLY, FYNNEI. As DNA, the CDR3 is TGTGCCAGCACGGACTACGAGACCCAGTACTTC. Translating it yields CASTDYETQYF.

The chain carries TRBV7-2 and TRBJ2-1, with D unresolved. Germline assignment: CDR1 SGHTA and CDR2 FQGNSA. The CDR3 totals 16 residues. The V and J ends lost 5 bases and 0 bases respectively, with 14 bases between them. CDR3 nucleotides: TGTGCCAGCAGCCATAGCTGGGCGAGCTCCTACAATGAGCAGTTCTTC. This sequence encodes CASSHSWASSYNEQFF.

The chain recombines TRBV20-1 with TRBJ2-4; maybe TRBD1 (5 bases). The J call is doubtful: the DNA matches TRBJ2-7 better. CDR3 length equals 14 residues. Germline loops: CDR1 DFQATT, CDR2 SNEGSKA (reference sequence). In nucleotides, the CDR3 is TGCAGTGCTAGCTCAGGGCCTTTTGGCTACGAGCAGTACTTC. This codes for CSASSGPFGYEQYF.

The chain combines TRBV4-3 with TRBJ2-4; 7 nucleotides match TRBD1. The J call may be in error: the DNA end matches TRBJ2-7 better. Germline lookup yields CDR1 LGHNA and CDR2 YSLEER. The CDR3 consists of 18 residues. This CDR3 reads CASSQDPPRQGLPYEQYF. The CDR3 region has the DNA TGCGCCAGCAGCCAAGATCCGCCGAGACAGGGCCTCCCCTACGAGCAGTACTTC.

This clonotype occurred a few times. In DNA, the CDR3 is TGTGCCAGCAGCCCCACCGGGACTGCCAACACCGGGGAGCTGTTTTTT. It codes for CASSPTGTANTGELFF. The V and J genes are TRBV4-2 and TRBJ2-2; D perhaps matches TRBD2 (6 bases). V lost 4 bases and J 2 bases, leaving 14 bases between the germline ends. The CDR3 is 16 amino acids. Germline-derived CDR1 and CDR2 are LGHNA and YNFKEQ.

As regards this clonotype: A much larger clonotype is one base distant, so this may be a read error. CDR3 DNA sequence: TGCAGTGCTGACGCGGAGGCAGGGGCTGGGGCCAACGTCCTGACTTTC. Protein product: CSADAEAGAGANVLTF. The chain couples TRBV20-1 to TRBJ2-6, with a tentative D call TRBD1 (6 bases). Germline assignment: CDR1 DFQATT and CDR2 SNEGSKA (reference sequence). The CDR3 is 16 amino acids. The V end lost 5 bases, the J end lost 2 bases, and 16 bases lay between the germline ends.

CDR3 nucleotides: TGTGCCAGCAGTTACGTGGGGGTTCAAGAGACCCAGTACTTC. It codes for CASSYVGVQETQYF. The chain joins TRBV6-5 to TRBJ2-5; D is perhaps TRBD1 or TRBD2 (5 bases each). The CDR3 is 14 residues long. V was trimmed by 2 bases and J by 2 bases, leaving 9 bases between them. Germline V gene lookup returns CDR1 MNHEY and CDR2 SVGAGI.

The chain couples TRBV5-1 to TRBJ1-1; D ambiguous. The CDR3 totals 13 residues. The V gene's germline CDR1 is SGHRS and CDR2 YFSETQ. Trimming left V 1 base short and J 8 bases short, with 12 bases between. This CDR3 is CASSLSGIPEAFF. CDR3 in DNA: TGCGCCAGCAGCTTGTCGGGTATCCCCGAAGCTTTCTTT.

This clonotype was observed a few times. DNA of the CDR3: TGTGCCAGCAGCCAAGGGGGGGGCAAGAGCTCCTACAATGAGCAGTTCTTC. Translation: CASSQGGGKSSYNEQFF. The chain is built from TRBV4-2 and TRBJ2-1; maybe TRBD2 (7 bases). The CDR3 is made up of 17 amino acids. Trimming took 1 base from V and 0 from J, leaving 13 bases between them. CDR1 LGHNA and CDR2 YNFKEQ come from the germline V gene.

This chain joins TRBV6-2 or TRBV6-3 and TRBJ1-5; D is unclear. With 6 bases removed from V and 2 bases from J, the gap between germline ends came to 14 bases. Germline CDR1 and CDR2: MNHEY and SVGEGT. The length of the CDR3 is 15 residues. In DNA form, the CDR3 reads TGTGCCAGCAGCTTAGAAAAGGGAGGCAATCAGCCCCAGCATTTT. Its translation is CASSLEKGGNQPQHF.

The genes are TRBV5-6 and TRBJ1-6; D uncertain. Germline V gene sequence: CDR1 SGHDT, CDR2 YYEEEE. Trimming cost V 0 bases and J 7 bases, with 11 bases left between them. The CDR3 is 15 residues long. The CDR3 loop is CASSLELGSNSPLHF. The CDR3, as DNA: TGTGCCAGCAGCTTGGAGCTGGGGAGCAATTCACCCCTCCACTTT.

This rearrangement joins TRBV2 to TRBJ1-1; no definite D call. This CDR3 is 11 amino acids long. CDR1 is SNHLY and CDR2 is FYNNEI in the germline V gene. Trimming stripped 6 bases from V and 13 bases from J, with 15 bases between. The CDR3 sequence: CASRGSTPDFF. CDR3 sequence (DNA): TGTGCCAGCAGAGGGTCCACCCCGGATTTCTTT. The full variable domain, in which reference TRBV2 and TRBJ1-1 provide the parts outside the CDR3, is EPEVTQTPSHQVTQMGQEVILRCVPISNHLYFYWYRQILGQKVEFLVSFYNNEISEKSEIFDDQFSVERPDGSNFTLKIRSTKLEDSAMYFCASRGSTPDFFGQGTRLTVV.

The gene calls are TRBV7-8 and TRBJ2-1; D unclear. The CDR3 extends over 16 amino acids. V was pared by 1 base and J by 0 bases, with 10 bases between. Germline V gene sequence: CDR1 SGHVS, CDR2 FQNEAQ. The CDR3 bases are TGTGCCAGCAGCTTAGTGGCTCCCAGCTCCTACAATGAGCAGTTCTTC. This translates into CASSLVAPSSYNEQFF.

The chain's CDR3 is CSARDYQWSRGGTDTQYF. The CDR3 nucleotides are TGCAGTGCTAGAGATTACCAATGGAGTCGGGGGGGCACAGATACGCAGTATTTT. V gene TRBV20-1 combines with J gene TRBJ2-3, with 7 bases lining up with TRBD2. V lost 0 bases to trimming and J lost 1 base; unmatched junction nucleotides: 13. CDR1 DFQATT and CDR2 SNEGSKA come from the germline V gene (reference sequence). The CDR3 has 18 amino acids.

This chain joins TRBV6-1 and TRBJ2-5; perhaps D is TRBD1 or TRBD2 (5 bases each). The assigned J gene may be wrong: the sequence end matches TRBJ2-7 better. This CDR3 comprises 14 residues. CDR1 MNHNS and CDR2 SASEGT come from the germline V gene. The CDR3 nucleotides read TGTGCCAGCAGCGGGACGGCGCTCTCCTACGAGCAGTACTTC. Translation gives CASSGTALSYEQYF.

The sample holds a few counts of this clonotype. This chain joins TRBV7-9 and TRBJ2-5; 10 bases map to TRBD2. Germline V CDR1 and CDR2: SEHNR, FQNEAQ (reference sequence). With 1 base clipped from V and 6 bases from J, the junction kept 5 bases outside the gene matches. The CDR3 runs 15 residues. The CDR3 sequence is CASSLELAGTQTQYF. In DNA form, the CDR3 reads TGTGCCAGCAGCTTAGAACTAGCGGGGACCCAGACCCAGTACTTC.

The table lists this clonotype with a few counts. This chain connects TRBV10-3 to TRBJ1-2; 7 bases fit TRBD1. The CDR3 loop spans 15 amino acids. Germline loops: CDR1 ENHRY, CDR2 SYGVKD. With V trimmed by 4 bases and J by 8 bases, 13 bases remained unmatched. The CDR3 protein is CAISAKTTGDQGYTF. The CDR3 region has the DNA TGTGCCATCAGTGCCAAAACCACAGGGGATCAAGGCTACACCTTC.

The rearrangement uses TRBV29-1 and TRBJ1-5, with TRBD1 matching over 7 bases. V lost 4 bases to trimming and J lost 3 bases; unmatched junction nucleotides: 9. Germline V gene lookup returns CDR1 SQVTM and CDR2 ANQGSEA. This CDR3 contains 15 residues. CDR3 coding DNA: TGCAGCGTTGGGGGCGGGACAGCTGACAATCAGCCCCAGCATTTT. It translates to CSVGGGTADNQPQHF.

CDR3 in amino acids: CSAKEDRGLTNEKLFF. The CDR3 DNA is TGCAGTGCTAAAGAGGACAGGGGGCTAACTAATGAAAAACTGTTTTTT. J is TRBJ1-4 and V is TRBV20-1; TRBD1 agrees at 11 bases. J was trimmed by 1 base and V by 4 bases; bases with no gene match: 5. The CDR3 contains 16 residues. The germline CDR1 and CDR2 sequences are DFQATT and SNEGSKA (reference sequence).

The chain recombines TRBV5-1 with TRBJ1-2; tentatively, D is TRBD1 (5 bases). The germline gives CDR1 SGHRS, CDR2 YFSETQ. Trimming cost V 0 bases and J 0 bases, with 9 bases left between them. This CDR3 is 15 amino acids long. The CDR3 protein is CASSLATTANYGYTF. The CDR3 DNA follows: TGCGCCAGCAGCTTGGCAACGACAGCTAACTATGGCTACACCTTC.

Of note for this clonotype: One end of the junction varies from germline; a read error may be responsible. V gene TRBV7-9 combines with J gene TRBJ2-5; D possibly corresponds to TRBD2 (5 bases). The end of the DNA aligns better with TRBJ2-7, so the J call may be wrong. This CDR3 is built from 13 residues. CDR1 SEHNR and CDR2 FQNEAQ come from the germline V gene (reference sequence). The CDR3 nucleotides are TGTGTCAGCAGCTTGGGAGTGCACTACGAGCAGTACTTC. This gives the protein CVSSLGVHYEQYF.

V is TRBV4-1 and J is TRBJ1-4; D unclear. Germline V gives CDR1 MGHRA, CDR2 YSYEKL. V lost 2 bases, J lost 2 bases, and 9 bases lay in between. The CDR3 sequence is 15 residues long. The chain's CDR3 is CASSQSFYTNEKLFF. In DNA form, the CDR3 reads TGCGCCAGCAGCCAATCCTTCTATACTAATGAAAAACTGTTTTTT.

This sequence joins TRBV5-1 and TRBJ1-1, with TRBD1 as a possible D gene (6 bases). Trimming stripped 6 bases from V and 2 bases from J, with 17 bases between. CDR3 length: 15 amino acids. Germline V gene lookup returns CDR1 SGHRS and CDR2 YFSETQ. The CDR3 DNA follows: TGCGCCAGCAACCGGGACACCCCGGGAAACACTGAAGCTTTCTTT. This codes for CASNRDTPGNTEAFF.

V is TRBV4-1 and J is TRBJ1-1, with D possibly being TRBD1 (5 bases). CDR1 is MGHRA and CDR2 is YSYEKL in the germline V gene. The CDR3 extends over 15 amino acids. V lost 0 bases and J lost 4, with 12 bases in between. The CDR3 coding sequence is TGCGCCAGCAGCCAAGAGCAAGGGGTTAGCACTGAAGCTTTCTTT. It is translated as CASSQEQGVSTEAFF.

The sample holds a few counts of this clonotype. This chain joins TRBV28 and TRBJ2-2, with 7 bases fitting TRBD1. Germline-derived CDR1 and CDR2 are MDHEN and SYDVKM. The CDR3 spans 15 residues. The junction had 4 bases not matched to a gene; V was cut back by 6 bases and J by 0 bases. The CDR3 sequence: CASRRQGPNTGELFF. The CDR3 DNA reads TGTGCCAGCAGAAGACAGGGACCGAACACCGGGGAGCTGTTTTTT.

The chain has TRBV20-1 and TRBJ2-7; TRBD1 matches at 7 bases. CDR3 size: 13 residues. Per germline, CDR1 DFQATT and CDR2 SNEGSKA (reference sequence). The junction had 6 bases not matched to a gene; V was cut back by 3 bases and J by 4 bases. CDR3 loop: CSARPGQRYEQYF. CDR3 in DNA: TGCAGTGCTAGGCCGGGACAGAGATACGAGCAGTACTTC.

The genes are TRBV2 and TRBJ2-3; 8 nucleotides agree with TRBD2. CDR1 is SNHLY and CDR2 is FYNNEI in the germline V gene. With V trimmed by 7 bases and J by 3 bases, 6 bases remained unmatched. The CDR3 runs 14 residues. The CDR3 sequence: CASKMGLETDTQYF. DNA for the CDR3: TGTGCCAGCAAAATGGGACTAGAGACAGATACGCAGTATTTT.

This clonotype came up once. The rearrangement uses TRBV6-2 or TRBV6-3 and TRBJ1-1, with D tentatively TRBD1 (6 bases). V lost 4 bases, J lost 10 bases, and 10 bases lay in between. This CDR3 contains 11 residues. Germline CDR1 is MNHEY and CDR2 is SVGEGT. CDR3 nucleotides: TGTGCCAGCAGTTTTGAGGGGGGAGCTTTCTTT. It specifies CASSFEGGAFF.

V and J are TRBV6-6 and TRBJ2-5; no clear D gene. The DNA end is a closer match to TRBJ2-7, so the J assignment may be wrong. Germline CDR1 MNHNY, CDR2 SVGAGI (reference sequence). CDR3 length: 12 residues. The CDR3 sequence: CASRYNAYEQYF. For the CDR3, the DNA is TGTGCCAGCAGGTATAACGCCTACGAGCAGTACTTC.

This sequence joins TRBV12-3 or TRBV12-4 and TRBJ2-4; 10 positions match TRBD1. The CDR3 consists of 17 residues. J lost 3 bases, V lost 6 bases, and 11 bases had no gene match. CDR3 in DNA: TGTGCCAGCAGCCACGACAGGGGGCGGTTGGTCAAAAACATTCAGTACTTC. Amino acid sequence: CASSHDRGRLVKNIQYF.

The V and J genes are TRBV29-1 and TRBJ1-5; D is possibly TRBD1 (6 bases). Germline V gene sequence: CDR1 SQVTM, CDR2 ANQGSEA. Trimming stripped 8 bases from V and 2 bases from J, with 10 bases between. This CDR3 contains 12 residues. CDR3 sequence reads: CSFRQGNQPQHF. The CDR3 DNA follows: TGCAGCTTCCGACAGGGCAATCAGCCCCAGCATTTT.